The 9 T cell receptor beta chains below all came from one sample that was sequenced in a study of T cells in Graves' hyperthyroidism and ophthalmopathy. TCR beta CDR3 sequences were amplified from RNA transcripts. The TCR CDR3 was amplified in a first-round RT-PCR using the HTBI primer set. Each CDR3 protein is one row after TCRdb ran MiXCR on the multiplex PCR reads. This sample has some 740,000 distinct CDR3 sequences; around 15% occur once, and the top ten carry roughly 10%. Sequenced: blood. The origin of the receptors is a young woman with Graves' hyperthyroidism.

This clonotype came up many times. CDR3 residues: CASSLEGASGRAGQFF. The CDR3 DNA reads as TGTGCCAGCAGCTTAGAAGGAGCTAGCGGGAGGGCGGGACAGTTCTTC. V usage is TRBV7-3 and J usage is TRBJ2-1; 12 nucleotides agree with TRBD2. The V gene end was trimmed by 2 bases and the J gene end by 13 bases; junction bases not matched to a gene: 12. This CDR3 spans 16 amino acids. Germline V gene sequence: CDR1 SGHTA, CDR2 FQGTGA.

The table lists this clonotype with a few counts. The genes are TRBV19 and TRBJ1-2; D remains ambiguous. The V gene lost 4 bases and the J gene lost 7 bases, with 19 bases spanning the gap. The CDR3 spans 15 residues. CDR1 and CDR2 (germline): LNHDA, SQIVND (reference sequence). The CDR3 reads CASSTYPDLRRGYTF. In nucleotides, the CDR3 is TGTGCCAGTAGTACCTACCCGGACCTCCGGCGTGGCTACACCTTC.

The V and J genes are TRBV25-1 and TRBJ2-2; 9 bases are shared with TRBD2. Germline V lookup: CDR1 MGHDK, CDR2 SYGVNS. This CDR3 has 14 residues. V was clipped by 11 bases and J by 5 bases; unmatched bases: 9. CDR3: CAVAGGPWTGELFF. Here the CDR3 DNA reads TGTGCCGTCGCGGGAGGGCCATGGACCGGGGAGCTGTTTTTT.

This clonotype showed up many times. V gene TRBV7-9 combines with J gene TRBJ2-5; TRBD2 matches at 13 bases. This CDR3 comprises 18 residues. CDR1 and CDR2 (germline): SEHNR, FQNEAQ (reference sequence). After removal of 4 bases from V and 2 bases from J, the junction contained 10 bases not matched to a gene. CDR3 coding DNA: TGTGCCAGCAGCTCAGAACGGACTAGCGGGAGAGATCAAGAGACCCAGTACTTC. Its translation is CASSSERTSGRDQETQYF.

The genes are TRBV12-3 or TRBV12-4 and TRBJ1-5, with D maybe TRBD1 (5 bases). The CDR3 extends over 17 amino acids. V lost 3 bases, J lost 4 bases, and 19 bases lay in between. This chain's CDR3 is CASSFNPGRLLNQPQHF. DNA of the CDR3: TGTGCCAGCAGTTTTAACCCAGGGCGGTTGCTGAATCAGCCCCAGCATTTT.

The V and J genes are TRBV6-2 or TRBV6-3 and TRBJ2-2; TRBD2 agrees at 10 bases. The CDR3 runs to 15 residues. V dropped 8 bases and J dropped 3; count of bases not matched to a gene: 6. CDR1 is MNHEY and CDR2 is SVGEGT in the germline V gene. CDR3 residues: CASPPLAGDTGELFF. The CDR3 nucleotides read TGTGCCAGCCCCCCCCTAGCGGGAGACACCGGGGAGCTGTTTTTT.

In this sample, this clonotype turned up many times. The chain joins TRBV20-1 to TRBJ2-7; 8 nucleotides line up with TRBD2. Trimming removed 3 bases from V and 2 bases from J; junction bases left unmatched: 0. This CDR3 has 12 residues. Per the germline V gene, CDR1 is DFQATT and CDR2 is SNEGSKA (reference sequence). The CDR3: CSASSGAYEQYF. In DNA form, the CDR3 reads TGCAGTGCTAGTAGCGGGGCCTACGAGCAGTACTTC.

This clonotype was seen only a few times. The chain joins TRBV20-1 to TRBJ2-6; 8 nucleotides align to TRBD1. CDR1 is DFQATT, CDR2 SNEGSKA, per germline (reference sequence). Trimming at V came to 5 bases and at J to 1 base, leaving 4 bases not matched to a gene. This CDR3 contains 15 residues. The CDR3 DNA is TGCAGTGCTCAGGGGGCGAAATCTGGGGCCAACGTCCTGACTTTC. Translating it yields CSAQGAKSGANVLTF.

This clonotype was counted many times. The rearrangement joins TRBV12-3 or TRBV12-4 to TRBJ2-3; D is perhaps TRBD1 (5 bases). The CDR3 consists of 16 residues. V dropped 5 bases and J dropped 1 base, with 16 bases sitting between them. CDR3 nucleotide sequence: TGTGCCAGCAGTCGAGACAGCCCCTATGGCACAGATACGCAGTATTTT. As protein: CASSRDSPYGTDTQYF.